This T cell receptor beta chain emerged from a study of T cell changes during pregnancy in multiple sclerosis. The data were produced by immunoSEQ multiplex PCR, yet TCRdb's version contains in-frame clones alone and is incomplete. The sample contains approximately 92,000 clones, roughly 92% of which appear only once. CDR3 length equals 14 residues. V lost 2 bases and J lost 0, with 6 bases in between. Germline CDR1 is SGHRS and CDR2 is YFSETQ. The sequence derives from a female donor with multiple sclerosis, enrolled in a pregnancy study. The sample here was peripheral blood, taken in the first trimester of pregnancy. V is TRBV5-1 and J is TRBJ1-5; D not certain. The CDR3 region is CASSLVSSNQPQHF. For the CDR3, the DNA is TGCGCCAGCAGCTTAGTGAGTAGCAATCAGCCCCAGCATTTT.